One T cell receptor (beta chain) is described in this entry. As yet, its antigen is unknown. Profiling relied on immunoSEQ multiplex PCR, and the TCRdb table lists in-frame clones only, not all of them. The table shows some 250,000 clones, with approximately 83% occurring only once. The study drew the donors from its approximately 110-subject validation cohort, separate from the roughly 700-subject first cohort. The V and J ends lost 5 bases and 7 bases respectively, with 17 bases between them. CDR3 length equals 15 residues. CDR1 and CDR2 (germline): MNHEY, SMNVEV (reference sequence). This entry belongs to a study of cytomegalovirus exposure and HLA in healthy donors. Study-wide points: In vitro checks showed that three CMV-associated chains really do target CMV antigens. Investigators reported around 150 TCR beta chains as tied to cytomegalovirus.

The chain combines TRBV27 with TRBJ1-4; tentatively, D is TRBD1 (6 bases). The sequenced sample was PBMCs. The receptor comes from a woman in her 30s in good health and CMV-seropositive. The CDR3 sequence: CASSPAGDDSEKLFF. CDR3 sequence (DNA): TGTGCCAGCAGTCCCGCAGGGGATGACAGTGAAAAACTGTTTTTT.